Listed below are T cell receptor beta chains from one sample, sequenced in a study of TIL therapy for anti-PD-1-resistant metastatic lung cancer. Here immunoSEQ multiplex PCR was the method, and the copy in TCRdb shows in-frame clones only, minus some. Here the sample spans 35,000 or so clones, 73% being singletons. Sequencing used blood, obtained at baseline. Source of these receptors: a person aged 25-79 years with non-small cell lung cancer. Each CDR3 is given with its conserved first and last residue. D genes are given only for firm matches. Size tells how often a clone was seen (once, few, many) or the class of an expanded clone, and some rows leave it out.

V gene,D gene,clone size,J gene,CDR3 protein,CDR3 DNA
TRBV28,TRBD1,once,TRBJ1-2,CASSPGGQGARGYTF,TGTGCCAGCAGTCCTGGAGGACAGGGGGCGCGTGGCTACACCTTC
TRBV29-1,NA,NA,TRBJ2-1,CSVNGMRTYNEQFF,TGCAGCGTTAACGGCATGAGAACCTACAATGAGCAGTTCTTC
TRBV19,NA,NA,TRBJ1-2,CASSIEARMRDGYTF,TGTGCCAGTAGTATAGAGGCCAGAATGCGAGATGGCTACACCTTC
TRBV19,TRBD1,few,TRBJ2-7,CASSMGTGSYEQYF,TGTGCCAGTAGTATGGGGACAGGGTCCTACGAGCAGTACTTC
TRBV28,TRBD1,NA,TRBJ1-2,CASSFPGQGANYGYTF,TGTGCCAGCAGTTTTCCCGGACAGGGGGCTAACTATGGCTACACCTTC
TRBV7-9,NA,few,TRBJ1-5,CASSSREGQPQHF,TGTGCCAGCAGCTCCAGAGAGGGACAGCCCCAGCATTTT
TRBV7-2,NA,few,TRBJ2-7,CASSLVYEQYF,TGTGCCAGCAGCTTAGTTTACGAGCAGTACTTC
TRBV27,NA,NA,TRBJ2-5,CASSYGGTQYF,TGTGCCAGCTCATATGGGGGGACCCAGTACTTC
TRBV5-1,NA,few,TRBJ1-6,CASRTSGGAVSPLHF,TGCGCCAGCAGGACCTCCGGGGGGGCGGTCTCACCCCTCCACTTT
TRBV21-1,NA,NA,TRBJ2-7,CASSESPAYEQYF,TGTGCCAGCAGCGAAAGCCCCGCCTACGAGCAGTACTTC
TRBV6-5,TRBD1,NA,TRBJ2-7,CASSPTGGSYEQYF,TGTGCCAGCAGTCCTACAGGGGGTAGCTACGAGCAGTACTTC
TRBV25-1,NA,NA,TRBJ2-1,CASSIPGVDYNEQFF,TGTGCCAGCAGTATCCCGGGGGTTGACTACAATGAGCAGTTCTTC
TRBV4-2,NA,NA,TRBJ1-1,CASSQDNLGAGSDTEAFF,TGTGCCAGCAGCCAAGATAATCTTGGGGCAGGCTCGGACACTGAAGCTTTCTTT
TRBV2,NA,NA,TRBJ2-1,CASFVQGGREQFF,TGTGCCAGCTTTGTCCAGGGGGGACGTGAGCAGTTCTTC
TRBV7-6,NA,NA,TRBJ1-5,CASSFNRDSPQHF,TGTGCCAGCAGCTTCAATCGCGACAGTCCCCAGCATTTT
TRBV29-1,NA,NA,TRBJ1-2,CSVESTPSGYTF,TGCAGCGTTGAGTCTACCCCTTCTGGCTACACCTTC
TRBV6-5,NA,once,TRBJ2-3,CASSYQSSTDTQYF,TGTGCCAGCAGTTACCAGAGTAGCACAGATACGCAGTATTTT
TRBV5-6,NA,once,TRBJ2-5,CASSFRQGGETQYF,TGTGCCAGCAGCTTTCGGCAGGGCGGGGAGACCCAGTACTTC
TRBV6-4,TRBD1,NA,TRBJ1-5,CASRDRDGNQPQHF,TGTGCCAGCAGGGACAGGGACGGCAATCAGCCCCAGCATTTT
TRBV5-4,TRBD1,NA,TRBJ1-3,CASSRQGLSGNTIYF,TGTGCCAGCAGCAGACAGGGACTCTCTGGAAACACCATATATTTT
TRBV11-2,NA,NA,TRBJ1-1,CASRLRTVEAFF,TGTGCCAGCAGACTAAGAACGGTTGAAGCTTTCTTT
TRBV28,NA,NA,TRBJ2-6,CASSPQARASGANVLTF,TGTGCCAGCAGCCCTCAGGCGAGGGCCTCTGGGGCCAACGTCCTGACTTTC
TRBV28,TRBD1,NA,TRBJ2-7,CASITGGSYEQYF,TGTGCCAGCATTACAGGGGGAAGCTACGAGCAGTACTTC
TRBV19,NA,NA,TRBJ1-2,CASSRGQLLNLNYGYTF,TGTGCCAGTAGCCGAGGACAGTTACTAAACCTTAACTATGGCTACACCTTC